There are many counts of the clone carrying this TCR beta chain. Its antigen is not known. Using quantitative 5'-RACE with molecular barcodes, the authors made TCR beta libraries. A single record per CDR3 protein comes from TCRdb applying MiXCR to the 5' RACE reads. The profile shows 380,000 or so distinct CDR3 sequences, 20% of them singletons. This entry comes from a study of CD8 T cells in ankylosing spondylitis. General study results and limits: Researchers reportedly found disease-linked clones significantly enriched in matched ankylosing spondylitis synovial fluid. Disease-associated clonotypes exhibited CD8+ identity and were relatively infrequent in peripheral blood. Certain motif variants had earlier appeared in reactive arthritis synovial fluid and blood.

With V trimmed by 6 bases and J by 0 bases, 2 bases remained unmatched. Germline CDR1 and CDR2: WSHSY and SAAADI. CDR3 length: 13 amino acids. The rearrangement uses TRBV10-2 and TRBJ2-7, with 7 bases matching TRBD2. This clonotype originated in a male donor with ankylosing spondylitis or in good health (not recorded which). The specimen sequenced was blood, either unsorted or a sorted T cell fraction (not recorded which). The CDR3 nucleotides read TGCGCCAGCAGCGGGGGGAACTCCTACGAGCAGTACTTC. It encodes CASSGGNSYEQYF.